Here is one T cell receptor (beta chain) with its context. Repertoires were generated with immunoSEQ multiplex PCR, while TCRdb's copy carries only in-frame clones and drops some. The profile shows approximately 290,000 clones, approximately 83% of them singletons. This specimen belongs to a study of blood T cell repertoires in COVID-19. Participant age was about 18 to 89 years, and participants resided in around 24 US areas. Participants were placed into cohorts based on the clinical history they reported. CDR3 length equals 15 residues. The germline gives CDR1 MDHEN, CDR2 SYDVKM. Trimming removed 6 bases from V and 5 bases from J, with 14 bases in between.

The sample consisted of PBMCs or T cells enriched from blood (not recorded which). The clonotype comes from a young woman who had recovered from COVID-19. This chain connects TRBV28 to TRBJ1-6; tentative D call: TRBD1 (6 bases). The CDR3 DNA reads TGTGCCAGCAGCCCAATACAGGGTAATAATTCACCCCTCCACTTT. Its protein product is CASSPIQGNNSPLHF.